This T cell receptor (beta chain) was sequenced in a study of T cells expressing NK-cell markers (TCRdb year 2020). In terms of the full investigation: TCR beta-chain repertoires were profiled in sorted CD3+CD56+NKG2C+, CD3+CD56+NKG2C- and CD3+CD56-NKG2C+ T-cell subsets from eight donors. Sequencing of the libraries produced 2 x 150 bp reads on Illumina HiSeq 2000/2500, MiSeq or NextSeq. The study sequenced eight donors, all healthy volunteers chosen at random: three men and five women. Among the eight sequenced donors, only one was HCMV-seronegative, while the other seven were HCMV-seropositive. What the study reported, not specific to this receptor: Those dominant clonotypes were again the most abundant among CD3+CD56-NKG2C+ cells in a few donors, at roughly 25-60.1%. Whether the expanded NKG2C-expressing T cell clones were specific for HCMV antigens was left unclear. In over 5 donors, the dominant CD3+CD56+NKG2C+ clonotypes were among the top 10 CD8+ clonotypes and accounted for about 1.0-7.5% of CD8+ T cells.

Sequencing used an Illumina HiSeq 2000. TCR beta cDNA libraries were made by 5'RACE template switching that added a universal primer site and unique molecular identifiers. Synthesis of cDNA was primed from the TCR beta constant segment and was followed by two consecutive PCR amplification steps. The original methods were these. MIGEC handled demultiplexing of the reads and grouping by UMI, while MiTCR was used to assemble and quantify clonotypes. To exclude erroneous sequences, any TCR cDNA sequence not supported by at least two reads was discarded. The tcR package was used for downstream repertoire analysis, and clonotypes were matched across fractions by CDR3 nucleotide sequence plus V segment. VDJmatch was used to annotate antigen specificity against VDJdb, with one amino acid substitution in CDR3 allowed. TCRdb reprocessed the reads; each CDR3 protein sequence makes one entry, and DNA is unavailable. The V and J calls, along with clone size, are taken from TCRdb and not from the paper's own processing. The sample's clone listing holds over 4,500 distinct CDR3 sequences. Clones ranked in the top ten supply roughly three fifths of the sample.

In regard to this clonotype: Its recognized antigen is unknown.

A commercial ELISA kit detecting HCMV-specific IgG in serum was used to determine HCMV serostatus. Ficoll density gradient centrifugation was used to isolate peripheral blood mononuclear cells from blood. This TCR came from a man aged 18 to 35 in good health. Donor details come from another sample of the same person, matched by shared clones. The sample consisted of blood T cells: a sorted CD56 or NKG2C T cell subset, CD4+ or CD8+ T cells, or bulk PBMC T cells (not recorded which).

The CDR3 here reads CASSDSPPLLQAFF. The V and J genes are TRBV6-4 and TRBJ1-1. CDR1 and CDR2 were assigned from the germline V gene as MRHNA and SNTAGT. From the cysteine up to the phenylalanine, the CDR3 has a length of 14 residues. No DNA was logged.